The following is a TCR beta chain sequence with its context. CDR1 is LNHDA and CDR2 is SQIVND in the germline V gene (reference sequence). The trim removed 5 bases at V and 3 bases at J, leaving 9 bases unmatched. The CDR3 consists of 16 residues. The data originate from a study of shared clonotypes between healthy human individuals. Study in general: The donor pool was made up of a couple of women and a few men aged 18 to 49.

At deep level, the assay was performed. Profiling relied on immunoSEQ multiplex PCR, and the TCRdb table lists in-frame clones only, not all of them. The sample holds roughly 650,000 clones; more than 95% are singletons and the top ten take roughly 0.055%. Those who donated, Caucasian adults without exception, all lived in Nashville, Tennessee. The authors divided CD4+ cells into CD45RA+ naive and CD45RA-negative memory subsets. Sequenced input: naive CD4+ T cells sorted from blood. Subset denoted: CD45RA+ positively selected. This rearrangement joins TRBV19 to TRBJ2-2; 7 bases are shared with TRBD2. The clonotype originates from a woman in her twenties or thirties in good health. CDR3 in amino acids: CASSSRGGRDTGELFF. For the CDR3, the DNA is TGTGCCAGTAGTTCCCGCGGTGGGAGGGACACCGGGGAGCTGTTTTTT.